This TCR beta chain was captured in a study of blood T cells in healthy people across ages. Study-wide results and caveats: As age increased, TCR beta diversity per million T cells fell in a roughly linear fashion.

Remarks on this clonotype: Its antigen is still unknown.

CDR3 length: 15 amino acids. Germline values: CDR1 MDHEN, CDR2 SYDVKM. Trimming took 0 bases from V and 0 from J, leaving 7 bases between them. Then a second PCR, running roughly 7 to 11 cycles, was carried out with a sample-barcoded 5' primer and a J-beta primer mix. Each CDR3 protein gets one entry after TCRdb re-called the 5' RACE reads with MiXCR. Found here are 750,000 to 850,000 distinct CDR3 sequences, roughly 25% of them singletons; the top ten hold 3.7%. These data also formed part of another study, on T cells of mothers and their children. That work contributes: Extracted RNA, in its entirety, went into cDNA synthesis at about 1.5 ug per 15 ul. Approximately 3 million TCR beta reads per child versus over 9.5 million per mother.

The chain has TRBV28 and TRBJ2-3; D unresolved. The receptor was derived from a boy aged 10-17 years in good health. Sequencing was carried out using blood. The CDR3 nucleotides are TGTGCCAGCAGTTTATGGACCACCAGCACAGATACGCAGTATTTT. The encoded protein is CASSLWTTSTDTQYF.